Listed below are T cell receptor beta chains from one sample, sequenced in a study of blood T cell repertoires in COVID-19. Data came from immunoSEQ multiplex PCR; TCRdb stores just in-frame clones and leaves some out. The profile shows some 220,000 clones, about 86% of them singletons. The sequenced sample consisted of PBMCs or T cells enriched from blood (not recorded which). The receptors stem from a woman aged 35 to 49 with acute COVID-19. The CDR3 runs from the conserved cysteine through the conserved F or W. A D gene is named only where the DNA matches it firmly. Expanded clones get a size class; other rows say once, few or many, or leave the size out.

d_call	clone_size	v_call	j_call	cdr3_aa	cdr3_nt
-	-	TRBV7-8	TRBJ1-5	CASSLHGGNQPQHF	TGTGCCAGCAGCCTCCACGGGGGCAATCAGCCCCAGCATTTT
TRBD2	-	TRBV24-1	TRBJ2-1	CATSDSGLAVGSSYNEQFF	TGTGCCACCAGTGATTCCGGACTAGCGGTGGGGAGCTCCTACAATGAGCAGTTCTTC
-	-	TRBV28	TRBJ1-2	CASSFAQVGYTF	TGTGCCAGCAGTTTTGCCCAGGTCGGCTACACCTTC
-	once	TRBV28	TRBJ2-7	CASRSRGSGSYEQYF	TGTGCCAGCAGATCTAGGGGAAGTGGATCCTACGAGCAGTACTTC
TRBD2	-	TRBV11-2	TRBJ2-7	CASSSLAGGASYEQYF	TGTGCCAGCAGCTCCTTAGCGGGGGGCGCCTCCTACGAGCAGTACTTC
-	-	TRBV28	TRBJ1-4	CASRFRETTEKLFF	TGTGCCAGCAGGTTCCGGGAAACTACCGAAAAACTGTTTTTT
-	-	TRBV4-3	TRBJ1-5	CASSQDRDQPQHF	TGCGCCAGCAGCCAAGACAGGGATCAGCCCCAGCATTTT
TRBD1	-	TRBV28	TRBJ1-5	CASSHRGQRQPQHF	TGTGCCAGCAGTCACAGGGGACAGAGGCAGCCCCAGCATTTT
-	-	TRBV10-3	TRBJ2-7	CAISESDTGTGEQYF	TGTGCCATCAGTGAGTCTGATACAGGGACGGGGGAGCAGTACTTC
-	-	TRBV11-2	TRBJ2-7	CASSINRVGQYF	TGTGCCAGCAGCATCAACAGGGTCGGGCAGTACTTC
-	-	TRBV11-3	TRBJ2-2	CASSLGAATGELFF	TGTGCCAGCAGCCTGGGGGCAGCCACCGGGGAGCTGTTTTTT
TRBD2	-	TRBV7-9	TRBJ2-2	CASRGTSGSIENTGELFF	TGTGCCAGTCGGGGGACTAGCGGGAGTATAGAGAACACCGGGGAGCTGTTTTTT
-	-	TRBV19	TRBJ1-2	CAINRGTGGYTF	TGTGCCATCAATAGGGGAACGGGCGGCTACACCTTC
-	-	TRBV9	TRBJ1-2	CASSSRGRPAGGYTF	TGTGCCAGCAGTTCACGCGGCAGGCCGGCGGGTGGCTACACCTTC
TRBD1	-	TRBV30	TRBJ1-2	CAWSEGQLGRLFYGYTF	TGTGCCTGGAGTGAGGGACAGCTCGGACGGTTGTTCTATGGCTACACCTTC
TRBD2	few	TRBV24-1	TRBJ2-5	CATSDPSGGTGTQYF	TGTGCCACCAGTGATCCCTCGGGGGGGACCGGGACCCAGTACTTC
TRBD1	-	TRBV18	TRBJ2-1	CASSTRGQESYNEQFF	TGTGCCAGCTCCACACGCGGACAGGAATCCTACAATGAGCAGTTCTTC
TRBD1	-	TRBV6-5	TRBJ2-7	CASRFLRDRGYEQYF	TGTGCCAGCAGGTTCCTGAGAGACAGGGGGTACGAGCAGTACTTC
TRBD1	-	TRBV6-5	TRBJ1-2	CASSSNFGQGNYGYTF	TGTGCCAGCAGTTCCAACTTCGGACAGGGGAACTATGGCTACACCTTC
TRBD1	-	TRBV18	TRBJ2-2	CASSPTGANTGELFF	TGTGCCAGCTCACCTACAGGGGCGAACACCGGGGAGCTGTTTTTT
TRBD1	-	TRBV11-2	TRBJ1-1	CASSFRDRGLTEAFF	TGTGCCAGCAGCTTTCGGGACAGGGGGCTCACTGAAGCTTTCTTT
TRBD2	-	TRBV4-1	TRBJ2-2	CASSQETSGYTGELFF	TGCGCCAGCAGCCAAGAAACTAGCGGGTACACCGGGGAGCTGTTTTTT
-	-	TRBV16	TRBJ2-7	CASSHFPGRYEQYF	TGTGCCAGCAGCCATTTCCCAGGGAGGTACGAGCAGTACTTC
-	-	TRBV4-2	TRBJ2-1	CASSQVGRGDYNEQFF	TGTGCCAGCAGCCAAGTAGGCAGGGGGGACTACAATGAGCAGTTCTTC
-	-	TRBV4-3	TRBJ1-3	CASSQDPTGGNTIYF	TGCGCCAGCAGCCAAGACCCGACAGGAGGAAACACCATATATTTT
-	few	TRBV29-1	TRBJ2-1	CSVEDSGAGVNEQFF	TGCAGCGTTGAAGATAGTGGAGCGGGCGTCAATGAGCAGTTCTTC
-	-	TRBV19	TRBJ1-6	CASSIVGKYASPLHF	TGTGCCAGTAGTATAGTCGGGAAGTACGCCTCACCCCTCCACTTT
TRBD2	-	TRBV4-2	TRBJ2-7	CASSETSGTYEQYF	TGTGCCAGCAGCGAAACTAGCGGGACCTACGAGCAGTACTTC
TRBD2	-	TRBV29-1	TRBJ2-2	CSVGTSGNTGELFF	TGCAGCGTTGGGACTAGCGGTAACACCGGGGAGCTGTTTTTT
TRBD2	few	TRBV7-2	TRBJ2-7	CASSLRTSGKIGAYEQYF	TGTGCCAGCAGCCTCCGGACTAGCGGGAAGATAGGAGCCTACGAGCAGTACTTC
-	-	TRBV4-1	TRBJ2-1	CASSQDWQREAQQFF	TGCGCCAGCAGCCAAGATTGGCAGAGGGAGGCCCAGCAGTTCTTC
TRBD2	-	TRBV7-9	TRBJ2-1	CASSLWASGGASYNEQFF	TGTGCCAGCAGCTTATGGGCTAGCGGGGGGGCCTCCTACAATGAGCAGTTCTTC
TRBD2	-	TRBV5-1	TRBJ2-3	CASSTLAGGSTDTQYF	TGCGCCAGCAGCACATTAGCGGGAGGAAGCACAGATACGCAGTATTTT
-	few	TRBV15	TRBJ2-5	CATSRDQASQYF	TGTGCCACCAGCAGAGATCAGGCGTCCCAGTACTTC
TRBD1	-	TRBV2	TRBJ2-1	CASGQEYNEQFF	TGTGCCAGCGGACAGGAGTACAATGAGCAGTTCTTC
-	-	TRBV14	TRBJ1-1	CASSQAGYTEAFF	TGTGCCAGCAGCCAAGCAGGGTACACTGAAGCTTTCTTT
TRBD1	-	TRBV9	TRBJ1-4	CASSVTGQGHEKLFF	TGTGCCAGCAGCGTAACGGGACAGGGACATGAAAAACTGTTTTTT
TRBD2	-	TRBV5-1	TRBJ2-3	CASSFWLAGERIQDTQYF	TGCGCCAGCAGCTTTTGGCTAGCGGGGGAAAGGATCCAAGATACGCAGTATTTT
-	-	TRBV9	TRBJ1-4	CASSFGFGGVGANEKLFF	TGTGCCAGCAGCTTCGGGTTTGGGGGCGTGGGGGCCAATGAAAAACTGTTTTTT
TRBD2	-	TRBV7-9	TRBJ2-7	CASSFGGGSIEQYF	TGTGCCAGCAGCTTTGGCGGGGGGTCTATCGAGCAGTACTTC
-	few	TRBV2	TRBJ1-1	CASSETGLNEAFF	TGTGCCAGCAGTGAAACAGGTTTAAACGAAGCTTTCTTT
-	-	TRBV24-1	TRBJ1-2	CATSDLGGAYTF	TGTGCCACCAGTGATTTGGGAGGGGCCTACACCTTC
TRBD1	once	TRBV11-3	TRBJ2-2	CASSPAGTGIGELFF	TGTGCCAGCAGCCCGGCCGGGACAGGGATCGGGGAGCTGTTTTTT
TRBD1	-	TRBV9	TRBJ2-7	CASSVVATGPEQYF	TGTGCCAGCAGCGTAGTAGCGACAGGGCCCGAGCAGTACTTC
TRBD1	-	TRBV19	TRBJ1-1	CASTRILNRGLRDEAFF	TGTGCCAGTACCAGGATATTAAACAGGGGGCTCCGAGATGAAGCTTTCTTT
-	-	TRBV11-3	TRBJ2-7	CASSLSRGGGEQYF	TGTGCCAGCAGCTTAAGTCGCGGTGGAGGCGAGCAGTACTTC
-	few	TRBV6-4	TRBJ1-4	CARRGGVEKLFF	TGTGCCCGGAGAGGGGGGGTTGAAAAACTGTTTTTT
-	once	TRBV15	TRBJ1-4	CATSRDDSSKKLFF	TGTGCCACCAGCAGAGATGACAGCAGTAAAAAACTGTTTTTT